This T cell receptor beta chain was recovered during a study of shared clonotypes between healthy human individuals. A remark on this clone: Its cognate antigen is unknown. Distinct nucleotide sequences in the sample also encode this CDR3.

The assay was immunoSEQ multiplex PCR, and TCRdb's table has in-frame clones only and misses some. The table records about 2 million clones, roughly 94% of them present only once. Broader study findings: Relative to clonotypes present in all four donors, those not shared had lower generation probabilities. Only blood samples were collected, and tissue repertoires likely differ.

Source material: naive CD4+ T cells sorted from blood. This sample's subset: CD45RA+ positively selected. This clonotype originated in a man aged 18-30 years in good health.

Here the CDR3 reads CASSLPGLASYNEQFF. The CDR3 nucleotides are TGTGCCAGCAGCTTGCCGGGACTAGCGTCCTACAATGAGCAGTTCTTC. The gene calls are TRBV5-4 and TRBJ2-1; 10 bases fit TRBD2. V dropped 1 base and J dropped 1; count of bases not matched to a gene: 2. Per the germline V gene, CDR1 is SGHNT and CDR2 is YYREEE (reference sequence). This CDR3 region has 16 residues. Full variable domain (outside the CDR3, taken from reference TRBV5-4 and TRBJ2-1): ETGVTQSPTHLIKTRGQQVTLRCSSQSGHNTVSWYQQALGQGPQFIFQYYREEENGRGNFPPRFSGLQFPNYSSELNVNALELDDSALYLCASSLPGLASYNEQFFGPGTRLTVL.